The 30 T cell receptor beta chains given below trace back to one sample, sequenced in a study of CD8 T cells in Susac syndrome. Random hexamers were used to reverse transcribe about 0.5 to 1 ug of RNA. TCRdb recomputed calls from the immunoSEQ multiplex PCR reads with MiXCR, one row per CDR3 protein. In the table there are 100,000 to 150,000 distinct CDR3 sequences, 94% of which are singletons. Specimen: CD4+ T cells from PBMCs. These receptors all stem from a human donor in good health.

The chain links TRBV16 to TRBJ1-4; TRBD1 aligns across 9 bases. The CDR3 runs 14 residues. V was pared by 6 bases and J by 8 bases, with 7 bases of the junction left unmatched. Germline lookup yields CDR1 KGHSY and CDR2 FQNENV. As DNA, the CDR3 is TGTGCCAGCAGACAGGGGGCGCATGAAGAAAAACTGTTTTTT. Its translation: CASRQGAHEEKLFF. The full variable domain, completed using reference TRBV16 and TRBJ1-4, is GEEVAQTPKHLVRGEGQKAKLYCAPIKGHSYVFWYQQVLKNEFKFLISFQNENVFDETGMPKERFSAKCLPNSPCSLEIQATKLEDSAVYFCASRQGAHEEKLFFGSGTQLSVL.

The chain employs TRBV20-1 and TRBJ2-7; 9 bases fit TRBD2. The length of the CDR3 is 15 residues. Germline V gene data show CDR1 as DFQATT and CDR2 as SNEGSKA (reference sequence). V shed 0 bases and J 1 base; nucleotides not matched to a gene: 4. This CDR3 is CSARDRLAGSYEQYF. The DNA for the CDR3 is TGCAGTGCTAGAGATCGGCTAGCGGGGTCCTACGAGCAGTACTTC.

The CDR3 bases are TGTGCCAGCAGCAGGCAGGGGGCGACGCATCAGCCCCAGCATTTT. This encodes CASSRQGATHQPQHF. The chain recombines TRBV7-2 with TRBJ1-5; 8 bases align to TRBD1. The CDR3 spans 15 residues. Germline V gene lookup returns CDR1 SGHTA and CDR2 FQGNSA. The trim removed 5 bases at V and 5 bases at J, leaving 8 bases unmatched.

This rearrangement joins TRBV18 to TRBJ2-1; 14 nucleotides align to TRBD2. The CDR3 length is 18 residues. In germline, CDR1 is KGHSH, CDR2 LQKENI. V lost 5 bases to trimming and J lost 0 bases; unmatched junction nucleotides: 6. For the CDR3, the DNA is TGTGCCAGCTCAACGGGACTAGCGGGAGTTACCTCCTACAATGAGCAGTTCTTC. Translation: CASSTGLAGVTSYNEQFF.

The chain links TRBV6-2 or TRBV6-3 to TRBJ2-5, with 7 nucleotides matching TRBD1. J was trimmed by 9 bases and V by 2 bases; bases with no gene match: 15. There are 16 residues in the CDR3. Germline V gene data show CDR1 as MNHEY and CDR2 as SVGEGT. CDR3 sequence reads: CASSYRTGAQGTAQYF. CDR3 DNA: TGTGCCAGCAGTTACCGGACAGGCGCTCAGGGTACGGCCCAGTACTTC.

V is TRBV2 and J is TRBJ2-5; 16 nucleotides align to TRBD2. V lost 6 bases, J lost 4 bases, and 14 bases stayed unmatched. CDR1 is SNHLY, CDR2 FYNNEI, per germline. The CDR3 is 19 amino acids. This CDR3 reads CASRAGTSGRVGRSETQYF. The CDR3 region has the DNA TGTGCCAGCAGAGCCGGGACTAGCGGGAGGGTCGGCAGATCAGAGACCCAGTACTTC.

The chain recombines TRBV10-1 with TRBJ2-5, with D hard to call. The germline gives CDR1 WNHNN, CDR2 SYGVQD (reference sequence). The V end lost 1 base, the J end lost 5 bases, and 11 bases lay between the germline ends. The CDR3 has 14 residues. This CDR3 reads CASSEWRLGETQYF. For the CDR3, the DNA is TGCGCCAGCAGTGAGTGGCGTTTGGGGGAGACCCAGTACTTC.

The rearrangement uses TRBV29-1 and TRBJ2-7; D unclear. From germline, CDR1 is SQVTM and CDR2 ANQGSEA. The V and J ends lost 6 bases and 0 bases respectively, with 9 bases between them. The CDR3 loop spans 12 amino acids. CDR3 sequence: CSVGDNSYEQYF. CDR3 nucleotide sequence: TGCAGCGTGGGCGACAACTCCTACGAGCAGTACTTC.

The J gene is TRBJ1-2, the V gene TRBV27; perhaps TRBD1 as D (5 bases). Trimming took off 6 bases at V and 6 bases at J, with 20 bases between the two ends. Germline CDR1 is MNHEY and CDR2 is SMNVEV (reference sequence). The CDR3 totals 15 residues. Here the CDR3 reads CASRREPGGRDGYTF. CDR3 nucleotide sequence: TGTGCCAGCAGGCGAGAACCCGGGGGACGAGATGGCTACACCTTC.

The chain combines TRBV23-1 with TRBJ2-7; no clear D gene. TRBV23-1 is sorted into the ORF group, with uncertain function. The CDR3 loop spans 14 amino acids. V was shortened by 2 bases and J by 5 bases, with 13 bases between the two germline ends. This chain's CDR3 is CASSQPAPAHEQYF. CDR3 nucleotide sequence: TGCGCCAGCAGTCAACCGGCCCCGGCCCACGAGCAGTACTTC.

In DNA form, the CDR3 reads TGTGCCAGCAGCCTCAGACAGGGTTGGAGCACTGAAGCTTTCTTT. Its translation is CASSLRQGWSTEAFF. The chain is built from TRBV7-2 and TRBJ1-1; 7 bases map to TRBD1. Losses at the gene ends were 5 bases for V and 4 bases for J; bases not matched to a gene: 10. The length of the CDR3 is 15 residues. Germline CDR1 reads SGHTA; CDR2 reads FQGNSA.

The chain carries TRBV2 and TRBJ1-5; unclear D gene. V dropped 1 base and J dropped 1 base, with 5 bases sitting between them. Germline loops: CDR1 SNHLY, CDR2 FYNNEI. This CDR3 contains 14 residues. For the CDR3, the DNA is TGTGCCAGCAGTGAAGAACAGAGCAATCAGCCCCAGCATTTT. This gives the protein CASSEEQSNQPQHF.

The rearrangement links TRBV18 to TRBJ2-1; 11 bases match TRBD2. Germline CDR1 is KGHSH and CDR2 is LQKENI. Losses at the gene ends were 2 bases for V and 5 bases for J; bases not matched to a gene: 8. This CDR3 comprises 17 residues. The CDR3 region has the DNA TGTGCCAGCTCACCAAGCAGACTAGCGGGAAATCACAATGAGCAGTTCTTC. It encodes CASSPSRLAGNHNEQFF.

This rearrangement joins TRBV3-1 to TRBJ2-7; 9 bases line up with TRBD2. The CDR3 is 16 residues long. V lost 0 bases to trimming and J lost 4 bases; unmatched junction nucleotides: 7. The V gene's germline CDR1 is LGHDT and CDR2 YNNKEL (reference sequence). DNA of the CDR3: TGTGCCAGCAGCCAAGAGTGGCGGGAGGGGAGGTACGAGCAGTACTTC. It translates to CASSQEWREGRYEQYF.

The gene calls are TRBV13 and TRBJ2-7, with TRBD1 matching over 9 bases. The CDR3 loop spans 15 amino acids. Germline lookup yields CDR1 PRHDT and CDR2 FYEKMQ (reference sequence). After removal of 0 bases from V and 2 bases from J, the junction contained 2 bases not matched to a gene. The DNA of the CDR3 is TGTGCCAGCAGCTTAGGGGACAGGGGTCCCTACGAGCAGTACTTC. It encodes CASSLGDRGPYEQYF.

This chain joins TRBV3-1 and TRBJ1-1, with TRBD1 as a possible D gene (5 bases). The CDR3 runs to 14 residues. V was pared by 6 bases and J by 5 bases, with 16 bases between. Per the germline V gene, CDR1 is LGHDT and CDR2 is YNNKEL (reference sequence). CDR3 region: CASRLQDQGTEAFF. CDR3 nucleotide sequence: TGTGCCAGCAGATTACAGGACCAGGGAACTGAAGCTTTCTTT.

The chain employs TRBV7-8 and TRBJ2-1; D is perhaps TRBD2 (5 bases). Trimming pared 5 bases from V and 3 bases from J, leaving 8 bases between. The length of the CDR3 is 13 residues. CDR1 is SGHVS, CDR2 FQNEAQ, per germline. CDR3 in DNA: TGTGCCAGCAGCCACCGGGGCTACAATGAGCAGTTCTTC. Amino acids: CASSHRGYNEQFF.

This clonotype was seen a single time. The chain couples TRBV9 to TRBJ2-7; TRBD1 agrees at 7 bases. Germline trimming cut 3 bases from V and 2 bases from J; bases unmatched to any gene: 11. The CDR3 loop spans 16 amino acids. CDR1 is SGDLS and CDR2 is YYNGEE in the germline V gene. CDR3 nucleotides: TGTGCCAGCAGCGCGATGGGGACAGCCCGAGCCTACGAGCAGTACTTC. Translated: CASSAMGTARAYEQYF. The entire variable domain, with the rest obtained from reference TRBV9 and TRBJ2-7, is as follows: DSGVTQTPKHLITATGQRVTLRCSPRSGDLSVYWYQQSLDQGLQFLIQYYNGEERAKGNILERFSAQQFPDLHSELNLSSLELGDSALYFCASSAMGTARAYEQYFGPGTRLTVT.

The rearrangement links TRBV24-1 to TRBJ2-2; 11 bases align to TRBD2. CDR3 length equals 17 residues. The ends lost 3 bases at V and 7 bases at J; junction bases unmatched: 9. Looked up from germline, CDR1 is KGHDR and CDR2 is SFDVKD. This chain's CDR3 is CATSDPRLAGRGGELFF. CDR3 nucleotides: TGTGCCACCAGTGATCCGCGACTAGCGGGGCGAGGCGGGGAGCTGTTTTTT.

The chain joins TRBV7-2 to TRBJ2-7; 10 bases line up with TRBD1. The CDR3 totals 15 residues. Unmatched junction bases numbered 7, after V lost 5 bases and J lost 3 bases. CDR1 and CDR2 from the germline V gene are SGHTA and FQGNSA. The CDR3 here is CASSLGTGAFYEQYF. CDR3 bases: TGTGCCAGCAGCCTCGGGACAGGGGCCTTCTACGAGCAGTACTTC.

The chain has TRBV28 and TRBJ2-7; a possible D gene is TRBD1 (6 bases). Looked up from germline, CDR1 is MDHEN and CDR2 is SYDVKM. Trimming removed 4 bases from V and 3 bases from J, with 13 bases in between. This CDR3 has 14 amino acids. This CDR3 is CASSSYTGYYEQYF. CDR3 in DNA: TGTGCCAGCAGTTCATACACAGGGTACTACGAGCAGTACTTC.

The V and J genes are TRBV4-2 and TRBJ1-6; possible D gene TRBD1, 5 bases. Per germline, CDR1 LGHNA and CDR2 YNFKEQ. The CDR3 has 16 amino acids. The germline V and J ends were trimmed by 1 base and 10 bases, with 17 bases remaining between them. The CDR3 nucleotides are TGTGCCAGCAGCCAAGGGTCGGGGCAGGGCGGATCACCCCTCCACTTT. Translated, it gives CASSQGSGQGGSPLHF.

The CDR3 region has the DNA TGTGCCAGCAGCGTGAGAGGGGGTGATAACTATGGCTACACCTTC. Its protein product is CASSVRGGDNYGYTF. The chain is built from TRBV9 and TRBJ1-2; D is perhaps TRBD1 (6 bases). Germline lookup yields CDR1 SGDLS and CDR2 YYNGEE. V was shortened by 2 bases and J by 1 base, with 12 bases between the two germline ends. The CDR3 loop spans 15 amino acids.

The chain has TRBV7-8 and TRBJ2-5; D is ambiguous. The CDR3 has 12 residues. Trimming shortened V by 1 base and J by 5 bases, and 5 bases separated the two germline ends. Per the germline V gene, CDR1 is SGHVS and CDR2 is FQNEAQ. The CDR3 DNA sequence: TGTGCCAGCAGCTTAGGGTCGGAGACCCAGTACTTC. This encodes CASSLGSETQYF.

CDR3 protein: CASSRDPLAKNIQYF. The CDR3 nucleotides are TGTGCCAGTTCCAGGGATCCCCTAGCCAAAAACATTCAGTACTTC. The chain carries TRBV18 and TRBJ2-4; D may be TRBD1 (5 bases). In germline, CDR1 is KGHSH, CDR2 LQKENI. Trimming took 9 bases from V and 0 from J, leaving 15 bases between them. The CDR3 is 15 residues long.

The chain carries TRBV2 and TRBJ2-2, with TRBD2 identical over 9 bases. Trimming took 3 bases from V and 1 from J; bases not matched to a gene: 0. The CDR3 is made up of 15 amino acids. Germline values: CDR1 SNHLY, CDR2 FYNNEI. The DNA for the CDR3 is TGTGCCAGCAGTGAGACTAGCGGGAACACCGGGGAGCTGTTTTTT. Translation: CASSETSGNTGELFF.

The chain joins TRBV4-1 to TRBJ1-5; D unresolved. The CDR3 is 13 amino acids. CDR1 is MGHRA and CDR2 is YSYEKL in the germline V gene. Trimming took 4 bases from V and 6 from J, leaving 10 bases between them. CDR3 sequence (DNA): TGCGCCAGCAGCCTCGAAGGTAGTCAGCCCCAGCATTTT. Protein sequence: CASSLEGSQPQHF.

This clonotype has just a few counts. The rearrangement joins TRBV5-1 to TRBJ2-1; 8 bases match TRBD2. Germline loops: CDR1 SGHRS, CDR2 YFSETQ. The junction had 14 bases not matched to a gene; V was cut back by 8 bases and J by 7 bases. The CDR3 consists of 15 residues. The CDR3 DNA reads as TGCGCCAGTACGACAAGCGGGAGTTGGGAAAATGAGCAGTTCTTC. Its translation: CASTTSGSWENEQFF.

The rearrangement joins TRBV19 to TRBJ2-2, with D possibly matching TRBD2 (7 bases). Germline lookup yields CDR1 LNHDA and CDR2 SQIVND (reference sequence). The CDR3 loop spans 14 amino acids. The ends were cut back, 5 bases at V and 5 bases at J, with 12 bases in the middle. DNA of the CDR3: TGTGCCAGTAGTGTCGGGGGGCAGACCGGGGAGCTGTTTTTT. Translated, it gives CASSVGGQTGELFF.

The chain carries TRBV5-1 and TRBJ1-4; D unclear. Germline V CDR1 and CDR2: SGHRS, YFSETQ. Trimming pared 1 base from V and 4 bases from J, leaving 8 bases between. The CDR3 runs 14 residues. CDR3 in amino acids: CASSLRADNEKLFF. The CDR3 coding sequence is TGCGCCAGCAGCTTGAGGGCAGATAATGAAAAACTGTTTTTT.